This T cell receptor beta chain was profiled in a study of blood T cell repertoires in COVID-19. Assay: immunoSEQ multiplex PCR; the TCRdb copy retains only in-frame clones and omits some. The data hold approximately 190,000 clones, with around 80% observed a single time. This CDR3 spans 13 amino acids. V lost 2 bases to trimming and J lost 6 bases, with 10 bases between them. The V gene's germline CDR1 is MDHEN and CDR2 SYDVKM. Sequencing input: peripheral blood. The chain combines TRBV28 with TRBJ1-2; D gene uncertain. The sequence was collected from an older woman with COVID-19, enrolled during active disease. CDR3 DNA sequence: TGTGCCAGCAGTTTAGTCCGCGCCGATGGCTACACCTTC. Translating gives CASSLVRADGYTF.